The next 21 T cell receptor beta chains were all read from a single sample in a study of blood T cell repertoires in COVID-19. The protocol was immunoSEQ multiplex PCR, while the TCRdb copy is restricted to in-frame clones and leaves out a portion. This repertoire shows about 150,000 clones, approximately 84% found once; its top ten account for about 3.7%. The sequenced sample consisted of PBMCs or T cells enriched from blood (not recorded which). The receptors were gathered from a woman aged 45-60 years with acute COVID-19.

This sequence joins TRBV6-6 and TRBJ1-2; D not resolved. The CDR3 contains 14 residues. V lost 6 bases and J lost 2, with 13 bases in between. Germline CDR1 MNHNY, CDR2 SVGAGI (reference sequence). CDR3 protein: CASSLEQQNYGYTF. The CDR3 DNA follows: TGTGCCAGCAGCTTAGAACAGCAGAACTATGGCTACACCTTC.

This chain joins TRBV9 and TRBJ1-2, with 8 bases lining up with TRBD1. The V segment lost 3 bases and the J segment 4 bases; nucleotides outside the gene matches: 17. The CDR3 sequence is 18 residues long. CDR1 and CDR2 (germline): SGDLS, YYNGEE. CDR3 protein: CASSATAGTGLTTYGYTF. The DNA of the CDR3 is TGTGCCAGCAGCGCCACCGCCGGGACAGGCCTGACGACCTATGGCTACACCTTC.

The chain recombines TRBV7-9 with TRBJ2-7; 9 bases are a match to TRBD1. The V segment lost 5 bases and the J segment 4 bases; nucleotides outside the gene matches: 6. CDR3 size: 14 residues. Germline CDR1 is SEHNR and CDR2 is FQNEAQ (reference sequence). CDR3 region: CASSPGTGMYEQYF. The DNA for the CDR3 is TGTGCCAGCAGCCCCGGGACAGGGATGTACGAGCAGTACTTC.

This chain uses TRBV4-3 with TRBJ1-1, with D maybe TRBD1 (6 bases). Germline-derived CDR1 and CDR2 are LGHNA and YSLEER. Trimming cost V 6 bases and J 2 bases, with 19 bases left between them. The CDR3 extends over 16 amino acids. The CDR3 nucleotides read TGCGCCAGCAGTCAACCTCCCGCAGGGGCCAACACTGAAGCTTTCTTT. Translating it yields CASSQPPAGANTEAFF.

V gene TRBV5-4 combines with J gene TRBJ2-7, with TRBD1 matching 10 bases. The CDR3 runs to 15 residues. With V trimmed by 2 bases and J by 4 bases, 6 bases remained unmatched. Germline V gives CDR1 SGHNT, CDR2 YYREEE (reference sequence). CDR3: CASSFGTGVGYEQYF. The CDR3 DNA follows: TGTGCCAGCAGCTTCGGGACAGGGGTAGGGTACGAGCAGTACTTC.

V usage is TRBV3-1 (or the pseudogene TRBV3-2) and J usage is TRBJ2-3, with 9 bases fitting TRBD2. The CDR3 loop spans 15 amino acids. Trimming cost V 2 bases and J 4 bases; bases outside gene matches: 4. Germline CDR1 and CDR2: LGHDT and YNNKEL (reference sequence). The CDR3 is CASSQRAGGSDTQYF. The CDR3 DNA sequence: TGTGCCAGCAGCCAACGGGCGGGAGGGTCAGATACGCAGTATTTT.

The V and J genes are TRBV3-1 (or the pseudogene TRBV3-2) and TRBJ2-1; a weak D match, TRBD2 (5 bases). This CDR3 is built from 14 residues. The ends were cut back, 4 bases at V and 8 bases at J, with 15 bases in the middle. Germline V gives CDR1 LGHDT, CDR2 YNNKEL (reference sequence). The CDR3 spells CASSPTTNIDEQFF. In DNA form, the CDR3 reads TGTGCCAGCAGCCCCACGACTAATATCGATGAGCAGTTCTTC.

In DNA, the CDR3 is TGTGCCAGCACCGGACTAGGACTAAGAACTGAGCAGTTCTTC. This gives the protein CASTGLGLRTEQFF. The V and J genes are TRBV2 and TRBJ2-1; 7 bases align to TRBD2. V lost 7 bases to trimming and J lost 9 bases; unmatched junction nucleotides: 12. The CDR3 length is 14 residues. Germline CDR1 SNHLY, CDR2 FYNNEI. Variable domain in full (rest from reference TRBV2 and TRBJ2-1): EPEVTQTPSHQVTQMGQEVILRCVPISNHLYFYWYRQILGQKVEFLVSFYNNEISEKSEIFDDQFSVERPDGSNFTLKIRSTKLEDSAMYFCASTGLGLRTEQFFGPGTRLTVL.

The V call is TRBV2, the J call TRBJ1-1, with D hard to call. The germline CDR1 and CDR2 sequences are SNHLY and FYNNEI. V was shortened by 5 bases and J by 7 bases, with 8 bases between the two germline ends. This CDR3 is built from 11 residues. The CDR3 reads CASSTRREAFF. For the CDR3, the DNA is TGTGCCAGCAGTACGCGGCGTGAAGCTTTCTTT.

This clone was counted a few times. This chain joins TRBV6-2 or TRBV6-3 and TRBJ2-7, with no clear D. Looked up from germline, CDR1 is MNHEY and CDR2 is SVGEGT. The ends were cut back, 6 bases at V and 6 bases at J, with 18 bases in the middle. This CDR3 is built from 14 residues. The CDR3 sequence is CASSHQPRAGEQYF. The CDR3 DNA is TGTGCCAGCAGCCACCAACCTCGAGCCGGCGAGCAGTACTTC.

The chain recombines TRBV5-1 with TRBJ2-2, with D perhaps matching TRBD1 (8 bases). The ends were cut back, 2 bases at V and 4 bases at J, with 15 bases in the middle. Germline CDR1 and CDR2: SGHRS and YFSETQ. The CDR3 extends over 16 amino acids. The CDR3 spells CASSFPTGEGTGELFF. CDR3 in DNA: TGCGCCAGCAGCTTCCCGACAGGGGAGGGCACCGGGGAGCTGTTTTTT.

This clone came up once. The gene calls are TRBV30 and TRBJ2-7, with 10 bases fitting TRBD1. With 7 bases clipped from V and 3 bases from J, the junction kept 6 bases outside the gene matches. Germline V gene sequence: CDR1 GTSNPN, CDR2 SVGIG (reference sequence). The CDR3 has 13 amino acids. The CDR3 nucleotides read TGTGCCTTGGGGGACAGGGGAATCTACGAGCAGTACTTC. It is translated as CALGDRGIYEQYF.

V gene TRBV7-9 combines with J gene TRBJ2-7; D is unclear. The CDR3 has 13 amino acids. The V end was cut by 6 bases, the J end by 5 bases, with 14 bases between. Per germline, CDR1 SEHNR and CDR2 FQNEAQ (reference sequence). The CDR3 region is CASSAGPSHEQYF. For the CDR3, the DNA is TGTGCCAGCAGTGCCGGTCCTTCACACGAGCAGTACTTC.

The CDR3 DNA sequence: TGTGCCAGCAGCTTTAAGAAGTTGGTTCCGGACGAGCAGTACTTC. This sequence encodes CASSFKKLVPDEQYF. V is TRBV5-4 and J is TRBJ2-7; the D is unclear. V was trimmed by 2 bases and J by 5 bases, leaving 17 bases between them. The CDR3 totals 15 residues. Germline CDR1 is SGHNT and CDR2 is YYREEE (reference sequence).

This clone was detected ten times or more. The chain is built from TRBV5-1 and TRBJ2-3; D unresolved. Germline loops: CDR1 SGHRS, CDR2 YFSETQ. The V gene lost 4 bases and the J gene lost 3 bases, with 18 bases spanning the gap. This CDR3 spans 16 amino acids. CDR3 in amino acids: CASSPSSVGLTDTQYF. The CDR3 nucleotides read TGCGCCAGCAGCCCATCCTCCGTGGGCCTGACAGATACGCAGTATTTT.

This chain links TRBV30 with TRBJ2-1; TRBD2 agrees at 11 bases. This CDR3 contains 16 residues. Germline CDR1 and CDR2: GTSNPN and SVGIG (reference sequence). Germline trimming cut 0 bases from V and 4 bases from J; bases unmatched to any gene: 5. In DNA form, the CDR3 reads TGTGCCTGGAGTGTTTTGGGGACTAGCGGATACAATGAGCAGTTCTTC. Amino acid sequence: CAWSVLGTSGYNEQFF.

V is TRBV5-4 and J is TRBJ2-7; 8 nucleotides match TRBD2. Unmatched junction bases numbered 8, after V lost 3 bases and J lost 3 bases. This CDR3 region has 15 residues. Per germline, CDR1 SGHNT and CDR2 YYREEE (reference sequence). The CDR3 reads CASSSGGGQLYEQYF. The CDR3 region has the DNA TGTGCCAGCAGCTCCGGGGGGGGTCAACTCTACGAGCAGTACTTC.

This clone came up many times. The chain is built from TRBV27 and TRBJ2-2; D call uncertain. The CDR3 has 14 residues. The germline V and J ends were trimmed by 8 bases and 6 bases, with 16 bases remaining between them. Germline V CDR1 and CDR2: MNHEY, SMNVEV (reference sequence). The CDR3 DNA reads TGTGCCAGCTTGACTTCAACCTACCCCGGGGAGCTGTTTTTT. Its translation is CASLTSTYPGELFF.

The rearrangement uses TRBV11-3 and TRBJ2-7; the D is unclear. This CDR3 comprises 13 residues. Trimming shortened V by 0 bases and J by 6 bases, and 9 bases separated the two germline ends. Germline V gene data show CDR1 as SGHNT and CDR2 as YENEEA. CDR3 sequence (DNA): TGTGCCAGCAGCTTAGAGTCTGGGCGCGAGCAGTACTTC. Translated: CASSLESGREQYF. The whole variable domain, remainder taken from reference TRBV11-3 and TRBJ2-7, is EAGVVQSPRYKIIEKKQPVAFWCNPISGHNTLYWYLQNLGQGPELLIRYENEEAVDDSQLPKDRFSAERLKGVDSTLKIQPAELGDSAVYLCASSLESGREQYFGPGTRLTVT.

This clone was detected once. The chain uses TRBV7-9 and TRBJ1-2; a weak D match, TRBD1 (5 bases). Trimming removed 5 bases from V and 3 bases from J, with 13 bases in between. Per germline, CDR1 SEHNR and CDR2 FQNEAQ (reference sequence). This CDR3 spans 14 amino acids. The CDR3 loop is CASSRGGVDYGYTF. DNA of the CDR3: TGTGCCAGCAGCCGAGGAGGGGTGGACTATGGCTACACCTTC.

This clone was observed once. The chain recombines TRBV25-1 with TRBJ2-1; D gene uncertain. This CDR3 is 13 amino acids long. Trimming left V 4 bases short and J 4 bases short, with 8 bases between. CDR1 is MGHDK, CDR2 SYGVNS, per germline. The CDR3 DNA follows: TGTGCCAGCAGTGGAGCAAAGTACAATGAGCAGTTCTTC. As protein: CASSGAKYNEQFF.